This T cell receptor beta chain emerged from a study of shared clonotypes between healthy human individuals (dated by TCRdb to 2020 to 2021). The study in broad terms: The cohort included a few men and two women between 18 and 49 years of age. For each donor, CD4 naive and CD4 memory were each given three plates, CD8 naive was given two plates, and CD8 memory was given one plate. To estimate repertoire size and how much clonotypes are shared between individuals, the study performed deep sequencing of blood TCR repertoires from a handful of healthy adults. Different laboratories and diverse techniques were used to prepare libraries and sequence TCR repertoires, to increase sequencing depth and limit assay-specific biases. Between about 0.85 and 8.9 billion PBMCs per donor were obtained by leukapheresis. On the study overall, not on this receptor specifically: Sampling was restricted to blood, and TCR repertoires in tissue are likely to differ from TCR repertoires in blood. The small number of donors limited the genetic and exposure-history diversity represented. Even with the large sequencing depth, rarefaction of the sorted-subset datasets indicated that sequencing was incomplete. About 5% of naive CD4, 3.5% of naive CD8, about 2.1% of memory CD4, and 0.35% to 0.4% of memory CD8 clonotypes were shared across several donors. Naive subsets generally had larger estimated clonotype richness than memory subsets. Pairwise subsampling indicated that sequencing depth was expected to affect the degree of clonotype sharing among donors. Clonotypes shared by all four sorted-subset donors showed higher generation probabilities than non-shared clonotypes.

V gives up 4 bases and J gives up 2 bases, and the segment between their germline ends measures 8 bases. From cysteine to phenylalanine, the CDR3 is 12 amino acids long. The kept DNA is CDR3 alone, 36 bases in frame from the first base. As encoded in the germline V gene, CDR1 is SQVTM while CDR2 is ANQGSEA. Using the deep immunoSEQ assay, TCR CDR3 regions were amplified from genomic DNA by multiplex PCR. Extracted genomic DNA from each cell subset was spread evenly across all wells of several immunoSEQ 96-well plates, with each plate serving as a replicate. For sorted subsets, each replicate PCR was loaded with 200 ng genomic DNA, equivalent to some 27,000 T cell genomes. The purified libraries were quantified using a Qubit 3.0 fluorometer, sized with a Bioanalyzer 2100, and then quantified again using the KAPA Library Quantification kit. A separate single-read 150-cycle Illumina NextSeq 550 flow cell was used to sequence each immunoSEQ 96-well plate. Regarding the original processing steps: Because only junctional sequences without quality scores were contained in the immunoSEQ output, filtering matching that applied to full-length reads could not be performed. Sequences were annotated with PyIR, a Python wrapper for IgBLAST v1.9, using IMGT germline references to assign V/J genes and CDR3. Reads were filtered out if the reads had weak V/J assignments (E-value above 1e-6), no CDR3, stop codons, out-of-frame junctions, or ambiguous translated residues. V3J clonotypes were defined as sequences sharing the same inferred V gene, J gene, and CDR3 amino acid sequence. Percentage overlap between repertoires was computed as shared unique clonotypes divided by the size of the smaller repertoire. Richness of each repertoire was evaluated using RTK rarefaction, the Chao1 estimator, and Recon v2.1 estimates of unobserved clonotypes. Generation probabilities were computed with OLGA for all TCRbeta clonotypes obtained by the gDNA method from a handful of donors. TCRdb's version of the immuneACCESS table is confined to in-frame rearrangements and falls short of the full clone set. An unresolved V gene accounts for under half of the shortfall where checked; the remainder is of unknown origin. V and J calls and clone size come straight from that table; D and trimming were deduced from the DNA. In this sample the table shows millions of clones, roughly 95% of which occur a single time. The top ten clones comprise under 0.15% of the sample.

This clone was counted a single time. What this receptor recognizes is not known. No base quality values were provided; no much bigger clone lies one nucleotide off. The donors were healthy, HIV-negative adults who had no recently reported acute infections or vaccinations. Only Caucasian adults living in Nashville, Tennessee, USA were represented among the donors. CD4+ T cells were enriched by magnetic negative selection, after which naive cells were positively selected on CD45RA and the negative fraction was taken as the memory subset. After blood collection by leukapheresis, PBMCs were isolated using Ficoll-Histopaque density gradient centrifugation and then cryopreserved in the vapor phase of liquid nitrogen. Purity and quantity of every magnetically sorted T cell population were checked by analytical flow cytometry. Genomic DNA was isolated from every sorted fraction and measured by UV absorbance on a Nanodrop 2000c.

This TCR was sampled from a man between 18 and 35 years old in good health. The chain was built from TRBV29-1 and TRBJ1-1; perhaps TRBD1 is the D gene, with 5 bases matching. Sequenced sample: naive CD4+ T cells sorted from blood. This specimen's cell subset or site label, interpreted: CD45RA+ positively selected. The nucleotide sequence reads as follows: TGCAGCGTTGTGGGACCCAACACTGAAGCTTTCTTT. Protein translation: CSVVGPNTEAFF. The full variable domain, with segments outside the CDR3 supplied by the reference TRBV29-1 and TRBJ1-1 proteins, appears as SAVISQKPSRDICQRGTSLTIQCQVDSQVTMMFWYRQQPGQSLTLIATANQGSEATYESGFVIDKFPISRPNLTFSTLTVSNMSPEDSSIYLCSVVGPNTEAFFGQGTRLTVV.